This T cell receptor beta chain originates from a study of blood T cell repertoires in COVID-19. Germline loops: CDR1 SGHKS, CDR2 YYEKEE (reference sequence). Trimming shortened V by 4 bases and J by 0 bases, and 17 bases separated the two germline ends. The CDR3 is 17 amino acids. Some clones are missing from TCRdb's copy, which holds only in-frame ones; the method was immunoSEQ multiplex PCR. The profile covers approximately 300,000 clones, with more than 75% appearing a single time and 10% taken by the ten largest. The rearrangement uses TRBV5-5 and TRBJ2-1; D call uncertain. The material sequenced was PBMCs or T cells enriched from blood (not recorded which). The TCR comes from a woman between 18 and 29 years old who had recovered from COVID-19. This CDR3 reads CASSPSLVLSSYNEQFF. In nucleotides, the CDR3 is TGTGCCAGCAGCCCTTCGTTAGTGCTGAGCTCCTACAATGAGCAGTTCTTC. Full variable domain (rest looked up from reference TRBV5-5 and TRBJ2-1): DAGVTQSPTHLIKTRGQQVTLRCSPISGHKSVSWYQQVLGQGPQFIFQYYEKEERGRGNFPDRFSARQFPNYSSELNVNALLLGDSALYLCASSPSLVLSSYNEQFFGPGTRLTVL.